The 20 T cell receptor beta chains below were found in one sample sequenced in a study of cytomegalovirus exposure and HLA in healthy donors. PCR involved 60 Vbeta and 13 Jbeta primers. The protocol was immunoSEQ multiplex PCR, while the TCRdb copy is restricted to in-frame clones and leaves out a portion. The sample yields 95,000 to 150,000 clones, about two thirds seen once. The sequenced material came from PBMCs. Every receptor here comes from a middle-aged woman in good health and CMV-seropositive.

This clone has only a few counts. The CDR3 sequence: CAISEAGGGKWETQYF. Written as DNA, the CDR3 is TGTGCCATCAGTGAAGCGGGGGGGGGCAAGTGGGAGACCCAGTACTTC. The chain uses TRBV10-3 and TRBJ2-5; 10 nucleotides line up with TRBD2. The germline CDR1 and CDR2 sequences are ENHRY and SYGVKD. This CDR3 comprises 16 residues. V was pared by 3 bases and J by 5 bases, with 9 bases of the junction left unmatched.

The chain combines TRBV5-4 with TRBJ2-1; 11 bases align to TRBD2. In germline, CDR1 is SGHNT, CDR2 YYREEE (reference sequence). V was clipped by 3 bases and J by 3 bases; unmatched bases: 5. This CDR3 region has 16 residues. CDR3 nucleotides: TGTGCCAGCAGCTCCACTAGCGGGGGAGTCTACAATGAGCAGTTCTTC. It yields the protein CASSSTSGGVYNEQFF.

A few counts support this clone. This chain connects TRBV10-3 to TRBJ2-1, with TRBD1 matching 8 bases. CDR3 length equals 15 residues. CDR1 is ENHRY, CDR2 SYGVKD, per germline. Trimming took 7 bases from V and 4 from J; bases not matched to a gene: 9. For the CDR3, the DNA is TGTGCCATCAAGGGAGACAGGGGCCCATACAATGAGCAGTTCTTC. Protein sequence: CAIKGDRGPYNEQFF.

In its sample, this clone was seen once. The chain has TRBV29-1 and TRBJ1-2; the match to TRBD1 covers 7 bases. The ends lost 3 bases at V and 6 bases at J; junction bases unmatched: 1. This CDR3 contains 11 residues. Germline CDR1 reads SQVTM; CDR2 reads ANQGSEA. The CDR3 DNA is TGCAGCGTTGAGGGGACAGATGGCTACACCTTC. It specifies CSVEGTDGYTF.

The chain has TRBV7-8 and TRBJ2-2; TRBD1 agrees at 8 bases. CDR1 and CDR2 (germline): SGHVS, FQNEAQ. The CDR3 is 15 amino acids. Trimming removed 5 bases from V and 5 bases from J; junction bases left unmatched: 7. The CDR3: CASSLSTGGTGELFF. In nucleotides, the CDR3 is TGTGCCAGCAGCCTCTCTACAGGGGGGACCGGGGAGCTGTTTTTT. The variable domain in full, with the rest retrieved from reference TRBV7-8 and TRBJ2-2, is GAGVSQSPRYKVAKRGQDVALRCDPISGHVSLFWYQQALGQGPEFLTYFQNEAQLDKSGLPSDRFFAERPEGSVSTLKIQRTQQEDSAVYLCASSLSTGGTGELFFGEGSRLTVL.

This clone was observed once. The CDR3 is CASSPQGLMNTEAFF. CDR3 DNA: TGTGCCAGCTCACCGCAGGGACTCATGAACACTGAAGCTTTCTTT. This chain joins TRBV18 and TRBJ1-1, with D possibly TRBD1 on 5 matching bases. This CDR3 contains 15 residues. The V gene's germline CDR1 is KGHSH and CDR2 LQKENI. Trimming removed 3 bases at V and 0 bases at J, with 11 bases between.

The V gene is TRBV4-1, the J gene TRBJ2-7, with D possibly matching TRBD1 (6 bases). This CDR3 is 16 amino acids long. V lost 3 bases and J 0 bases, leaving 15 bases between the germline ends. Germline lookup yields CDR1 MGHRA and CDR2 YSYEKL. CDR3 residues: CASSQLAGQSSYEQYF. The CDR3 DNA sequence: TGCGCCAGCAGCCAGCTGGCCGGACAGAGCTCCTACGAGCAGTACTTC.

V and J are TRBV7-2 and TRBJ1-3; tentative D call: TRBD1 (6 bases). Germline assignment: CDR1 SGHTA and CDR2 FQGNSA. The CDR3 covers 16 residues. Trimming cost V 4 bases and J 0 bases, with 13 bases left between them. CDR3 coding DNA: TGTGCCAGCAGCTGGCCGACAGGTTTCTCTGGAAACACCATATATTTT. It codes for CASSWPTGFSGNTIYF.

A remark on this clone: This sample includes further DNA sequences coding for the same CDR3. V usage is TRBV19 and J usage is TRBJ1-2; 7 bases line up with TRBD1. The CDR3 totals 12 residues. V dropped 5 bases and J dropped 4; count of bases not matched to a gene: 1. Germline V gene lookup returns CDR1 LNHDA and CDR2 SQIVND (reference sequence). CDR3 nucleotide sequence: TGTGCCAGTAGTCGACAGGGCTATGGCTACACCTTC. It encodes CASSRQGYGYTF.

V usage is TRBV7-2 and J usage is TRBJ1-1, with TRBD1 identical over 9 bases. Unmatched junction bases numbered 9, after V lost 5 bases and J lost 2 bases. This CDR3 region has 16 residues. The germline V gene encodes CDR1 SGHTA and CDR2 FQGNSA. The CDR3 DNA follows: TGTGCCAGCAGCCCAGGGGGACAGGGAAGAAACACTGAAGCTTTCTTT. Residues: CASSPGGQGRNTEAFF.

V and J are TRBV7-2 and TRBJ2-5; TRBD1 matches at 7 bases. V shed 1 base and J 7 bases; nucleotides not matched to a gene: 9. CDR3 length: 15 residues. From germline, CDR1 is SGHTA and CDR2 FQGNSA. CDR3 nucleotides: TGTGCCAGCAGCTTAGGGGCAGGGGGTCGGGGGACCCAGTACTTC. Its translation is CASSLGAGGRGTQYF.

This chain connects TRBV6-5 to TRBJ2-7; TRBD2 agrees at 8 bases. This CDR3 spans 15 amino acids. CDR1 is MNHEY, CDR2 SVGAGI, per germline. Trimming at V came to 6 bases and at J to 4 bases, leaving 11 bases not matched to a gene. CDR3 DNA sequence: TGTGCCAGCAGCCCCCGTAGCGGGGCTTTATACGAGCAGTACTTC. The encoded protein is CASSPRSGALYEQYF.

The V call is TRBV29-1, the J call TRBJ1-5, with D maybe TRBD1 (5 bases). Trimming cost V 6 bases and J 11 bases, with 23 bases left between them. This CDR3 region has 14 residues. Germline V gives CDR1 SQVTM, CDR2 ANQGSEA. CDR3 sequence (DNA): TGCAGCGTGGGGGAGATGGGGATTGGCGGGGCCCAGCATTTT. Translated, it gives CSVGEMGIGGAQHF.

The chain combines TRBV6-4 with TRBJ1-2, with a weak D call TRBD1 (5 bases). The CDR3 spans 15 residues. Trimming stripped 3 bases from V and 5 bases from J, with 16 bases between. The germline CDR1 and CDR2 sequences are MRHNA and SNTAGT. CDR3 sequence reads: CASSESGADPYGYTF. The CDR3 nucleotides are TGTGCCAGCAGTGAGAGCGGGGCAGATCCATATGGCTACACCTTC.

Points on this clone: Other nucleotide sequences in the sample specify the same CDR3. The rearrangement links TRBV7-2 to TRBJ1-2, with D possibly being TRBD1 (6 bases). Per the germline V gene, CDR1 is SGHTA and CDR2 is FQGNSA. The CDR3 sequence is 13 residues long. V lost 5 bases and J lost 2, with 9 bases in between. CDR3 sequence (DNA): TGTGCCAGCAGCAGCGGACAGAACTATGGCTACACCTTC. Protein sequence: CASSSGQNYGYTF.

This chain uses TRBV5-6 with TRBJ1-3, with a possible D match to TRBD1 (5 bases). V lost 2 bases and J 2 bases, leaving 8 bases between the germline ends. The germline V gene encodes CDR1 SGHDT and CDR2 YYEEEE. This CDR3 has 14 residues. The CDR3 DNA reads TGTGCCAGCAGCTTAAGGGGCGCTGGAAACACCATATATTTT. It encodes CASSLRGAGNTIYF.

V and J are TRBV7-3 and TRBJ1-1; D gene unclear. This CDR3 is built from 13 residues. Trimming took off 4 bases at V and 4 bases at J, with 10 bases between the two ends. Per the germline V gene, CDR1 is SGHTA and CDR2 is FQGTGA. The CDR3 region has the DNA TGTGCCAGCAGCTCTGGTTCGGGCACTGAAGCTTTCTTT. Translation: CASSSGSGTEAFF.

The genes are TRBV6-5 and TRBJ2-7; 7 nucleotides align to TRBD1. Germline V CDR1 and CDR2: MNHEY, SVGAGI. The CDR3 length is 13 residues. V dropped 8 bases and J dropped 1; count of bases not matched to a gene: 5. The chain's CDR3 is CASSRGQSYEQYF. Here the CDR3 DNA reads TGTGCCAGCTCCCGGGGACAGTCCTACGAGCAGTACTTC.

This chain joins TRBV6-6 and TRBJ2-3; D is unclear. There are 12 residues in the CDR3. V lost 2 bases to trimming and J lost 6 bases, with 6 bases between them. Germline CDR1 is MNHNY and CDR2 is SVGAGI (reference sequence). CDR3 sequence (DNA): TGTGCCAGCAGTTACGAGGTTGATACGCAGTATTTT. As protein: CASSYEVDTQYF.

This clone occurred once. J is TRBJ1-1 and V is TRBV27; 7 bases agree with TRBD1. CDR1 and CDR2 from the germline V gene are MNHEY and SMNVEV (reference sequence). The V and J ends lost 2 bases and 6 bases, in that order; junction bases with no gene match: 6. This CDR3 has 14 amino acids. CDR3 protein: CASSLGGQLPEAFF. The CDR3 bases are TGTGCCAGCAGTTTAGGGGGACAGCTGCCTGAAGCTTTCTTT.